Sequencing of this TCR beta chain was carried out in a study of long-term antiretroviral therapy in people with HIV. Survey-level resolution applied to immunoSEQ assay v3.0. Sequencing was performed with immunoSEQ multiplex PCR; in TCRdb, only in-frame clones are kept and a portion is missing. The profile shows under 30,000 clones, about 95% of them singletons. The CDR3 contains 15 residues. V was pared by 1 base and J by 2 bases, with 12 bases between. Germline-derived CDR1 and CDR2 are ENHRY and SYGVKD. The genes are TRBV10-3 and TRBJ2-7; D uncertain. The material sequenced was unsorted PBMCs, taken roughly 6 years after starting antiretroviral therapy. This sequence was found in a man aged 30 to 45 with HIV. The CDR3 sequence: CAISEWAESTYEQYF. CDR3 DNA sequence: TGTGCCATCAGTGAGTGGGCGGAATCTACCTACGAGCAGTACTTC.